Below are 29 T cell receptor beta chains sequenced from a single sample in a study of blood T cell repertoires in COVID-19 (dated by TCRdb to the early 2020s). The method was the immunoSEQ multiplex PCR assay. TCRdb holds this immuneACCESS table with in-frame rearrangements only. Some clones are missing; in checked studies, unresolved V genes explain under half, and the rest has no known cause. The sample yields 100,000 to 150,000 clones; 82% were counted once. About 4.2% of the sample is in the top ten clones. Sequences were obtained from peripheral blood. The receptors here all came from a woman in her 70s with acute or convalescent COVID-19.

The rearrangement uses TRBV9 and TRBJ2-3, with 10 bases fitting TRBD2. V dropped 0 bases and J dropped 3; count of bases not matched to a gene: 7. The CDR3 sequence is 17 residues long. CDR1 SGDLS and CDR2 YYNGEE come from the germline V gene. CDR3 residues: CASSVAIAGGGTDTQYF. The CDR3 coding sequence is TGTGCCAGCAGCGTAGCTATAGCGGGGGGAGGTACAGATACGCAGTATTTT.

J is TRBJ1-2 and V is TRBV25-1, with 7 bases identical to TRBD1. V was clipped by 4 bases and J by 7 bases; unmatched bases: 3. Germline-derived CDR1 and CDR2 are MGHDK and SYGVNS. The CDR3 is made up of 12 amino acids. CDR3 sequence: CASSARDSGYTF. CDR3 in DNA: TGTGCCAGCAGTGCCAGGGACAGTGGCTACACCTTC.

V is TRBV30 and J is TRBJ1-1; D is undetermined. Germline V gene data show CDR1 as GTSNPN and CDR2 as SVGIG (reference sequence). V lost 3 bases, J lost 5 bases, and 10 bases lay in between. CDR3 length: 12 amino acids. The CDR3 region has the DNA TGTGCCTGGAGACTACCTATGACTGAAGCTTTCTTT. Its protein product is CAWRLPMTEAFF. The full variable domain, its missing parts supplied by reference TRBV30 and TRBJ1-1, is SQTIHQWPATLVQPVGSPLSLECTVEGTSNPNLYWYRQAAGRGLQLLFYSVGIGQISSEVPQNLSASRPQDRQFILSSKKLLLSDSGFYLCAWRLPMTEAFFGQGTRLTVV.

This clone has more than one count but fewer than ten. V is TRBV30 and J is TRBJ2-1; D gene uncertain. V was pared by 2 bases and J by 1 base, with 9 bases between. Germline CDR1 GTSNPN, CDR2 SVGIG (reference sequence). This CDR3 is built from 14 residues. CDR3 in DNA: TGTGCCTGGAGTTACGACTCGTCCTACAATGAGCAGTTCTTC. Translating gives CAWSYDSSYNEQFF.

J is TRBJ2-1 and V is TRBV27, with a tentative D call TRBD1 (5 bases). V gave up 3 bases and J gave up 1 base, with 16 bases separating them. Looked up from germline, CDR1 is MNHEY and CDR2 is SMNVEV (reference sequence). This CDR3 is 17 amino acids long. The CDR3 is CASSLFKGRASYNEQFF. DNA of the CDR3: TGTGCCAGCAGTTTGTTCAAGGGCAGGGCTTCCTACAATGAGCAGTTCTTC.

This clone was seen more than once but under ten times. The V call is TRBV27, the J call TRBJ2-3; 8 bases map to TRBD2. Germline CDR1 MNHEY, CDR2 SMNVEV (reference sequence). Trimming cost V 2 bases and J 2 bases; bases outside gene matches: 9. The CDR3 has 17 residues. The CDR3 DNA follows: TGTGCCAGCAGTTTAGGGATAGCGGGGCTTAACACAGATACGCAGTATTTT. Translating it yields CASSLGIAGLNTDTQYF.

The chain recombines TRBV5-8 with TRBJ2-2; 7 bases align to TRBD2. The CDR3 sequence is 16 residues long. From germline, CDR1 is SGHTS and CDR2 YDEGEE. V dropped 5 bases and J dropped 1; count of bases not matched to a gene: 8. As DNA, the CDR3 is TGTGCCAGCAGACCTCGGGGGGTCCTGAACACCGGGGAGCTGTTTTTT. Translating gives CASRPRGVLNTGELFF.

This clone was seen just once. This sequence joins TRBV27 and TRBJ1-5, with a tentative D call TRBD1 (6 bases). Per the germline V gene, CDR1 is MNHEY and CDR2 is SMNVEV (reference sequence). This CDR3 has 14 amino acids. The V and J ends lost 5 bases and 9 bases respectively, with 17 bases between them. CDR3 sequence: CASSPLDSSRPQHF. The DNA for the CDR3 is TGTGCCAGCAGTCCACTGGACAGCTCGCGGCCCCAGCATTTT.

V and J are TRBV7-2 and TRBJ2-5; 8 bases are a match to TRBD2. Germline CDR1 reads SGHTA; CDR2 reads FQGNSA. V lost 3 bases and J lost 5; bases outside the gene matches: 8. The CDR3 loop spans 15 amino acids. The CDR3, as DNA: TGTGCCAGCAGCTTTCTCAGCGGGGGCTCGGAGACCCAGTACTTC. Translation gives CASSFLSGGSETQYF.

A few counts support this clone. The rearrangement uses TRBV29-1 and TRBJ1-1, with 8 nucleotides matching TRBD1. The germline gives CDR1 SQVTM, CDR2 ANQGSEA. The CDR3 loop spans 13 amino acids. Trimming cost V 7 bases and J 0 bases; bases outside gene matches: 4. Here the CDR3 reads CSAGQGMNTEAFF. CDR3 nucleotides: TGCAGCGCCGGACAGGGAATGAACACTGAAGCTTTCTTT.

V is TRBV7-2 and J is TRBJ1-1, with D perhaps matching TRBD1 (5 bases). CDR1 and CDR2 (germline): SGHTA, FQGNSA. The length of the CDR3 is 15 residues. With 5 bases removed from V and 3 bases from J, the gap between germline ends came to 16 bases. This CDR3 is CASSRRGGGDTEAFF. CDR3 in DNA: TGTGCCAGCAGCCGCCGGGGAGGAGGGGACACTGAAGCTTTCTTT.

The count of this clone is one. This chain's CDR3 is CASSPMAGGSETQYF. CDR3 DNA sequence: TGTGCCAGCAGCCCAATGGCGGGGGGCTCTGAGACCCAGTACTTC. The V gene is TRBV7-2, the J gene TRBJ2-5, with TRBD2 matching over 8 bases. The CDR3 sequence is 15 residues long. Trimming at V came to 5 bases and at J to 5 bases, leaving 10 bases not matched to a gene. The germline V gene encodes CDR1 SGHTA and CDR2 FQGNSA.

The chain has TRBV2 and TRBJ1-6, with D hard to call. CDR1 and CDR2 (germline): SNHLY, FYNNEI. The CDR3 is 16 amino acids. Trimming pared 3 bases from V and 3 bases from J, leaving 12 bases between. CDR3 loop: CASSDAVANYNSPLHF. The CDR3 DNA follows: TGTGCCAGCAGTGACGCGGTAGCCAACTATAATTCACCCCTCCACTTT.

The chain has TRBV2 and TRBJ1-1; maybe TRBD1 (6 bases). Germline values: CDR1 SNHLY, CDR2 FYNNEI. The CDR3 length is 14 residues. With 7 bases removed from V and 5 bases from J, the gap between germline ends came to 17 bases. CDR3 amino acids: CASTLRGITTEAFF. The CDR3 DNA sequence: TGTGCCAGCACCCTCAGGGGTATAACGACTGAAGCTTTCTTT.

The gene calls are TRBV2 and TRBJ2-5; 9 nucleotides match TRBD2. CDR1 SNHLY and CDR2 FYNNEI come from the germline V gene. This CDR3 has 16 amino acids. V lost 0 bases, J lost 5 bases, and 7 bases stayed unmatched. CDR3 sequence: CASSEAGGGAHETQYF. The CDR3 nucleotides read TGTGCCAGCAGTGAAGCGGGCGGGGGGGCCCACGAGACCCAGTACTTC.

This rearrangement joins TRBV7-2 to TRBJ2-3, with unresolved D. Trimming cost V 1 base and J 0 bases, with 8 bases left between them. This CDR3 spans 15 amino acids. The V gene's germline CDR1 is SGHTA and CDR2 FQGNSA. Written as DNA, the CDR3 is TGTGCCAGCAGCTTAGAGTATACTAGCACAGATACGCAGTATTTT. Its protein is CASSLEYTSTDTQYF.

This clone was seen only once. The chain uses TRBV19 and TRBJ1-1; a possible D gene is TRBD1 (6 bases). The V and J ends lost 5 bases and 4 bases respectively, with 17 bases between them. CDR3 length: 15 residues. Germline CDR1 is LNHDA and CDR2 is SQIVND (reference sequence). CDR3 DNA: TGTGCCAGTAGTCAAAGGACAGTTCGGTTCACTGAAGCTTTCTTT. Residues: CASSQRTVRFTEAFF.

The V call is TRBV3-1 (or the pseudogene TRBV3-2), the J call TRBJ2-1; tentative D call: TRBD2 (6 bases). Per germline, CDR1 LGHDT and CDR2 YNNKEL (reference sequence). V lost 1 base and J 0 bases, leaving 19 bases between the germline ends. The CDR3 is made up of 19 amino acids. The CDR3 here is CASSQGEVTEPNSYNEQFF. The CDR3 nucleotides read TGTGCCAGCAGCCAAGGGGAGGTTACGGAACCTAACTCCTACAATGAGCAGTTCTTC.

The rearrangement links TRBV29-1 to TRBJ1-2; 8 bases match TRBD1. V lost 7 bases, J lost 7 bases, and 8 bases stayed unmatched. Germline V CDR1 and CDR2: SQVTM, ANQGSEA. The CDR3 runs 12 residues. This CDR3 reads CSAGGTGGGYTF. The CDR3 coding sequence is TGCAGCGCGGGCGGGACAGGAGGTGGCTACACCTTC.

J is TRBJ2-3 and V is TRBV2, with TRBD2 matching 8 bases. The CDR3 consists of 15 residues. CDR1 and CDR2 from the germline V gene are SNHLY and FYNNEI. With 8 bases clipped from V and 2 bases from J, the junction kept 9 bases outside the gene matches. CDR3 loop: CASSFTSGVTDTQYF. The DNA of the CDR3 is TGTGCCAGCTCCTTTACTAGCGGAGTCACAGATACGCAGTATTTT.

V and J are TRBV19 and TRBJ1-2; D is unclear. V lost 2 bases to trimming and J lost 4 bases, with 8 bases between them. The CDR3 runs 13 residues. Germline V gives CDR1 LNHDA, CDR2 SQIVND (reference sequence). CDR3 protein: CASSIMASYGYTF. CDR3 in DNA: TGTGCCAGTAGTATAATGGCCAGCTATGGCTACACCTTC.

The chain employs TRBV5-8 and TRBJ1-4, with TRBD1 identical over 7 bases. Unmatched junction bases numbered 6, after V lost 5 bases and J lost 2 bases. This CDR3 has 15 residues. CDR1 is SGHTS and CDR2 is YDEGEE in the germline V gene. The CDR3 is CASSSQGRTNEKLFF. The CDR3 bases are TGTGCCAGCAGTTCACAGGGGAGGACTAATGAAAAACTGTTTTTT.

The rearrangement joins TRBV5-1 to TRBJ1-1; D is ambiguous. With 0 bases removed from V and 3 bases from J, the gap between germline ends came to 12 bases. The CDR3 consists of 15 residues. Germline V gives CDR1 SGHRS, CDR2 YFSETQ. CDR3: CASSLGPARDTEAFF. CDR3 bases: TGCGCCAGCAGCTTGGGTCCAGCCCGGGACACTGAAGCTTTCTTT.

This chain connects TRBV6-2 or TRBV6-3 to TRBJ1-5; D is possibly TRBD1 (5 bases). The germline gives CDR1 MNHEY, CDR2 SVGEGT. The CDR3 covers 16 residues. The V and J ends lost 5 bases and 4 bases respectively, with 18 bases between them. CDR3 amino acids: CASSPTRWGSNQPQHF. The CDR3 region has the DNA TGTGCCAGCAGTCCGACGCGGTGGGGCTCTAATCAGCCCCAGCATTTT.

The V and J genes are TRBV3-1 (or the pseudogene TRBV3-2) and TRBJ2-6; 7 bases align to TRBD1. Losses at the gene ends were 1 base for V and 1 base for J; bases not matched to a gene: 7. Germline V CDR1 and CDR2: LGHDT, YNNKEL (reference sequence). The CDR3 contains 18 residues. The CDR3 spells CASSQATGLPSGANVLTF. The CDR3 nucleotides are TGTGCCAGCAGCCAAGCGACAGGGTTACCTTCTGGGGCCAACGTCCTGACTTTC.

This chain links TRBV4-3 with TRBJ1-6; 7 nucleotides match TRBD1. Germline CDR1 and CDR2: LGHNA and YSLEER. The CDR3 spans 16 residues. Trimming at V came to 5 bases and at J to 7 bases, leaving 11 bases not matched to a gene. In DNA form, the CDR3 reads TGCGCCAGCAGCGTAACAGGGGCCAGTGGAAATTCACCCCTCCACTTT. It encodes CASSVTGASGNSPLHF.

This chain connects TRBV30 to TRBJ1-1; 8 bases agree with TRBD1. Trimming removed 3 bases from V and 10 bases from J; junction bases left unmatched: 7. This CDR3 is 12 amino acids long. Germline V CDR1 and CDR2: GTSNPN, SVGIG (reference sequence). CDR3 amino acids: CAWRVQGGVAFF. CDR3 nucleotides: TGTGCCTGGAGGGTACAGGGGGGGGTAGCTTTCTTT.

The chain joins TRBV7-7 to TRBJ2-3, with 9 bases matching TRBD1. Trimming cost V 5 bases and J 6 bases; bases outside gene matches: 6. Germline V gene data show CDR1 as SSHAT and CDR2 as FNYEAQ (reference sequence). The CDR3 is made up of 14 amino acids. CDR3 nucleotide sequence: TGTGCCAGCAGCCTCGGGACAGGGTTGGATACGCAGTATTTT. It is translated as CASSLGTGLDTQYF.

This sequence joins TRBV27 and TRBJ1-2, with 8 bases aligning to TRBD1. CDR3 size: 14 residues. CDR1 MNHEY and CDR2 SMNVEV come from the germline V gene (reference sequence). V lost 6 bases, J lost 5 bases, and 8 bases stayed unmatched. The CDR3 sequence is CASSPRDRTYGYTF. The CDR3 nucleotides are TGTGCCAGCAGCCCCCGGGACAGGACTTATGGCTACACCTTC.